This T cell receptor beta chain was captured by sequencing in a study of T cell responses to AZD1222 COVID-19 vaccine. Trimming took 5 bases from V and 1 from J, leaving 12 bases between them. The germline CDR1 and CDR2 sequences are SNHLY and FYNNEI. The CDR3 contains 15 residues. Overall study results and limits: Two AZD1222 administrations were followed by greater Spike-specific TCR breadth and depth. Donor demographics were predominantly white British with a female majority; clonal diversity may be underestimated.

Assay used: immunoSEQ multiplex PCR; TCRdb lists only in-frame clones, some missing. The data hold 120,000 or so clones, with around 83% observed a single time. In regard to this clone: Its antigen is as yet unknown.

This sequence joins TRBV2 and TRBJ1-5, with a tentative D call TRBD1 (6 bases). The source is an adult who received the AZD1222 COVID-19 vaccine. The specimen comprised peripheral blood, sampled 28 days after the second AZD1222 dose. The CDR3 protein is CASSTGQKSNQPQHF. The CDR3 nucleotides read TGTGCCAGCAGTACCGGACAGAAAAGCAATCAGCCCCAGCATTTT.